Below are 28 T cell receptor beta chains sequenced from a single sample in a study of CD8+CD57+ T cells in acquired aplastic anemia. Both TCR beta VDJ combination and CDR3 sequence profiling were carried out. Genomic DNA was the template for this profiling. Each CDR3 protein is one row after TCRdb ran MiXCR on the reads. The table shows tens of thousands of distinct CDR3 sequences, with about 77% occurring only once. Sequencing was done on a sample of sorted CD4+, CD8+, or CD8+CD57+ T cells (not recorded which) from PBMCs. Receptors originate from a human donor in good health, serving as a control.

In this sample, this clonotype is medium-sized. The V and J genes are TRBV2 and TRBJ1-1, with 7 nucleotides matching TRBD1. V gave up 5 bases and J gave up 4 bases; unmatched junction bases: 4. CDR1 and CDR2 (germline): SNHLY, FYNNEI. This CDR3 comprises 13 residues. CDR3 bases: TGTGCCAGCAGTAAGACAGGGACCACTGAAGCTTTCTTT. This encodes CASSKTGTTEAFF.

The chain is built from TRBV25-1 and TRBJ2-3; 9 bases are shared with TRBD1. Per germline, CDR1 MGHDK and CDR2 SYGVNS. This CDR3 has 16 amino acids. The ends lost 6 bases at V and 5 bases at J; junction bases unmatched: 12. DNA of the CDR3: TGTGCCAGCAGCCCCCGAGGGGACAGGGTTATAGATACGCAGTATTTT. Its translation is CASSPRGDRVIDTQYF.

The chain couples TRBV12-3 or TRBV12-4 to TRBJ1-4; no clear D. Trimming shortened V by 6 bases and J by 0 bases, and 14 bases separated the two germline ends. This CDR3 spans 16 amino acids. CDR3 DNA sequence: TGTGCCAGCAGCCGACACAAAGTTGCAACTAATGAAAAACTGTTTTTT. As protein: CASSRHKVATNEKLFF.

This chain connects TRBV15 to TRBJ2-1, with 10 bases matching TRBD2. J was trimmed by 7 bases and V by 5 bases; bases with no gene match: 5. Germline-derived CDR1 and CDR2 are LNHNV and YYDKDF (reference sequence). This CDR3 spans 14 amino acids. CDR3 sequence: CATSRTSGWNEQFF. The CDR3 DNA follows: TGTGCCACCAGCCGGACTAGCGGCTGGAATGAGCAGTTCTTC.

The gene calls are TRBV19 and TRBJ1-2; D is undetermined. Trimming took 2 bases from V and 4 from J, leaving 8 bases between them. The CDR3 contains 13 residues. The germline V gene encodes CDR1 LNHDA and CDR2 SQIVND (reference sequence). CDR3 protein: CASSISGSYGYTF. Written as DNA, the CDR3 is TGTGCCAGTAGTATATCGGGGTCCTATGGCTACACCTTC. The full variable domain, in which reference TRBV19 and TRBJ1-2 provide the parts outside the CDR3, is DGGITQSPKYLFRKEGQNVTLSCEQNLNHDAMYWYRQDPGQGLRLIYYSQIVNDFQKGDIAEGYSVSREKKESFPLTVTSAQKNPTAFYLCASSISGSYGYTFGSGTRLTVV.

This clonotype was observed a single time. The chain is built from TRBV10-3 and TRBJ1-2; TRBD1 matches 9 bases. CDR3 length: 16 residues. The J segment lost 4 bases and the V segment lost 0 bases, leaving 6 bases of the junction unmatched. Germline V gene data show CDR1 as ENHRY and CDR2 as SYGVKD. The CDR3 loop reads CAISESGGQGLYGYTF. The CDR3 DNA reads as TGTGCCATCAGTGAGTCGGGGGGACAGGGCCTCTATGGCTACACCTTC.

DNA for the CDR3: TGTGCCACCTCCCTATTCGACAGGGCCTACGAGCAGTACTTC. Translation gives CATSLFDRAYEQYF. The chain uses TRBV15 and TRBJ2-7, with 7 nucleotides matching TRBD1. Germline-derived CDR1 and CDR2 are LNHNV and YYDKDF (reference sequence). J was trimmed by 2 bases and V by 8 bases; bases with no gene match: 9. This CDR3 is 14 amino acids long. Based on the CDR3 plus reference TRBV15 and TRBJ2-7, the full variable domain is DAMVIQNPRYQVTQFGKPVTLSCSQTLNHNVMYWYQQKSSQAPKLLFHYYDKDFNNEADTPDNFQSRRPNTSFCFLDIRSPGLGDTAMYLCATSLFDRAYEQYFGPGTRLTVT.

This sequence joins TRBV20-1 and TRBJ1-2; TRBD1 is a possible D gene (6 bases). This CDR3 is 13 amino acids long. CDR1 and CDR2 from the germline V gene are DFQATT and SNEGSKA (reference sequence). V was clipped by 6 bases and J by 4 bases, with 15 bases between them. Here the CDR3 DNA reads TGCAGTGCCAATTCAGGGGACGGCTATGGCTACACCTTC. Protein: CSANSGDGYGYTF.

The genes are TRBV24-1 and TRBJ2-1; D remains ambiguous. CDR1 and CDR2 from the germline V gene are KGHDR and SFDVKD. The V gene lost 3 bases and the J gene lost 1 base, with 6 bases spanning the gap. The CDR3 is made up of 14 amino acids. This chain's CDR3 is CATSDHGSYNEQFF. The CDR3 DNA is TGTGCCACCAGTGATCACGGTTCCTACAATGAGCAGTTCTTC.

J is TRBJ2-3 and V is TRBV20-1; tentatively, D is TRBD1 (5 bases). Germline V gene sequence: CDR1 DFQATT, CDR2 SNEGSKA (reference sequence). Trimming removed 1 base at V and 0 bases at J, with 8 bases between. CDR3 size: 14 residues. Written as DNA, the CDR3 is TGCAGTGCTAGAGGACAGACTAGCACAGATACGCAGTATTTT. Its protein is CSARGQTSTDTQYF.

V and J are TRBV4-3 and TRBJ1-2; D gene ambiguous. V dropped 5 bases and J dropped 4 bases, with 11 bases sitting between them. This CDR3 is 13 amino acids long. Germline V gene lookup returns CDR1 LGHNA and CDR2 YSLEER. CDR3 DNA sequence: TGCGCCAGCAGCACCATTGGTGTCTATGGCTACACCTTC. The encoded protein is CASSTIGVYGYTF.

This chain joins TRBV15 and TRBJ2-3; D gene uncertain. The germline V and J ends were trimmed by 2 bases and 3 bases, with 0 bases remaining between them. The V gene's germline CDR1 is LNHNV and CDR2 YYDKDF (reference sequence). The CDR3 sequence is 11 residues long. As DNA, the CDR3 is TGTGCCACCAGCAGAACAGATACGCAGTATTTT. The encoded protein is CATSRTDTQYF.

The V gene is TRBV7-7, the J gene TRBJ2-1, with a possible D match to TRBD1 (5 bases). The ends were cut back, 1 base at V and 10 bases at J, with 8 bases in the middle. The CDR3 runs 12 residues. The germline V gene encodes CDR1 SSHAT and CDR2 FNYEAQ (reference sequence). CDR3 nucleotides: TGTGCCAGCAGCTTAGAGGGGCGGGAGCAGTTCTTC. It encodes CASSLEGREQFF.

The rearrangement joins TRBV2 to TRBJ2-1; D unresolved. The V end was cut by 7 bases, the J end by 2 bases, with 12 bases between. Germline CDR1 reads SNHLY; CDR2 reads FYNNEI. The CDR3 runs to 14 residues. The CDR3 region has the DNA TGTGCCAGCAATTTTGGCGGCACCTACAATGAGCAGTTCTTC. It specifies CASNFGGTYNEQFF. The whole variable domain, remainder taken from reference TRBV2 and TRBJ2-1, is EPEVTQTPSHQVTQMGQEVILRCVPISNHLYFYWYRQILGQKVEFLVSFYNNEISEKSEIFDDQFSVERPDGSNFTLKIRSTKLEDSAMYFCASNFGGTYNEQFFGPGTRLTVL.

The gene calls are TRBV19 and TRBJ1-5; 9 positions agree with TRBD1. CDR3 length: 14 amino acids. The V gene end was trimmed by 6 bases and the J gene end by 7 bases; junction bases not matched to a gene: 7. CDR1 is LNHDA and CDR2 is SQIVND in the germline V gene (reference sequence). CDR3 sequence (DNA): TGTGCCAGTAGCGACAGGGGGGGTGTGCAGCCCCAGCATTTT. Translation gives CASSDRGGVQPQHF.

The chain combines TRBV15 with TRBJ1-1; D is undetermined. Deletions cut 7 bases from V and 5 bases from J, with 20 bases between. Germline V gene sequence: CDR1 LNHNV, CDR2 YYDKDF (reference sequence). The CDR3 sequence is 15 residues long. The CDR3 DNA follows: TGTGCCACCAAAAAACAGAAAACTGCGGGGACTGAAGCTTTCTTT. This codes for CATKKQKTAGTEAFF.

The J gene is TRBJ1-5, the V gene TRBV29-1; D may be TRBD1 (6 bases). In germline, CDR1 is SQVTM, CDR2 ANQGSEA. V was shortened by 5 bases and J by 4 bases, with 9 bases between the two germline ends. The CDR3 extends over 12 amino acids. The CDR3 bases are TGCAGCGTTAGACAGGAGAATCAGCCCCAGCATTTT. Residues: CSVRQENQPQHF.

V usage is TRBV15 and J usage is TRBJ2-5; no clear D. This CDR3 region has 14 residues. Germline-derived CDR1 and CDR2 are LNHNV and YYDKDF (reference sequence). V shed 1 base and J shed 5 bases, with 11 bases lying between them. CDR3 region: CATSRGLEAETQYF. CDR3 nucleotide sequence: TGTGCCACCAGCAGAGGCTTGGAAGCGGAGACCCAGTACTTC. Full variable domain (remainder filled in from reference TRBV15 and TRBJ2-5): DAMVIQNPRYQVTQFGKPVTLSCSQTLNHNVMYWYQQKSSQAPKLLFHYYDKDFNNEADTPDNFQSRRPNTSFCFLDIRSPGLGDTAMYLCATSRGLEAETQYFGPGTRLLVL.

The chain joins TRBV19 to TRBJ2-3, with 10 bases identical to TRBD2. The CDR3 has 17 residues. The germline gives CDR1 LNHDA, CDR2 SQIVND (reference sequence). Germline trimming cut 2 bases from V and 4 bases from J; bases unmatched to any gene: 9. CDR3 in DNA: TGTGCCAGTAGTATACGTCCCGGGACTAGCGTTGCAGATACGCAGTATTTT. It codes for CASSIRPGTSVADTQYF.

CDR3 in amino acids: CASSLDGVDRNYGYTF. Written as DNA, the CDR3 is TGCGCCAGCAGCTTGGATGGGGTGGACAGAAACTATGGCTACACCTTC. The rearrangement links TRBV5-1 to TRBJ1-2; possible D gene TRBD1, 6 bases. This CDR3 is built from 16 residues. Germline-derived CDR1 and CDR2 are SGHRS and YFSETQ. V was cut by 0 bases and J by 2 bases, with 14 bases left in between.

This clonotype was seen a few times. The chain uses TRBV29-1 and TRBJ2-5, with D perhaps given as TRBD1 or TRBD2 (5 bases each). The CDR3 totals 12 residues. The ends were cut back, 2 bases at V and 5 bases at J, with 9 bases in the middle. CDR1 SQVTM and CDR2 ANQGSEA come from the germline V gene. In DNA, the CDR3 is TGCAGCGTTGAAAGAGGGGCCGAGACCCAGTACTTC. Its protein is CSVERGAETQYF.

This clonotype was picked up a small number of times. The DNA for the CDR3 is TGTGCCAGCAGCCCGAATAACAATCAGCCCCAGCATTTT. It is translated as CASSPNNNQPQHF. This chain links TRBV7-2 with TRBJ1-5; D is undetermined. The V gene lost 5 bases and the J gene lost 3 bases, with 8 bases spanning the gap. The length of the CDR3 is 13 residues. Germline V lookup: CDR1 SGHTA, CDR2 FQGNSA.

V is TRBV7-2 and J is TRBJ1-2; D not resolved. V was clipped by 3 bases and J by 3 bases, with 14 bases between them. Per the germline V gene, CDR1 is SGHTA and CDR2 is FQGNSA. This CDR3 contains 15 residues. CDR3: CASSLGSGVDYGYTF. The CDR3, as DNA: TGTGCCAGCAGCTTGGGGTCCGGGGTGGACTATGGCTACACCTTC.

The gene calls are TRBV10-3 and TRBJ1-4; 7 bases map to TRBD1. V shed 8 bases, J shed 5 bases, and the junction held 5 bases outside the gene matches. The CDR3 totals 13 residues. Germline V CDR1 and CDR2: ENHRY, SYGVKD. The CDR3 sequence: CAIRKTGNEKLFF. The CDR3, as DNA: TGTGCCATCCGCAAGACAGGGAATGAAAAACTGTTTTTT.

The rearrangement links TRBV5-4 to TRBJ2-7; 7 nucleotides line up with TRBD1. The V and J ends lost 1 base and 5 bases, in that order; junction bases with no gene match: 9. This CDR3 is built from 15 residues. Germline assignment: CDR1 SGHNT and CDR2 YYREEE (reference sequence). CDR3 coding DNA: TGTGCCAGCAGCTTGTCCCCAAACAGGGGCCACGAGCAGTACTTC. Translation: CASSLSPNRGHEQYF. Combining the CDR3 with reference TRBV5-4 and TRBJ2-7 gives the whole variable domain ETGVTQSPTHLIKTRGQQVTLRCSSQSGHNTVSWYQQALGQGPQFIFQYYREEENGRGNFPPRFSGLQFPNYSSELNVNALELDDSALYLCASSLSPNRGHEQYFGPGTRLTVT.

This clonotype has just a few counts. V gene TRBV9 combines with J gene TRBJ1-5, with a possible D match to TRBD1 (6 bases). The CDR3 is 14 amino acids. V dropped 4 bases and J dropped 2 bases, with 10 bases sitting between them. CDR1 is SGDLS, CDR2 YYNGEE, per germline. CDR3 in DNA: TGTGCCAGCAGCCTGGGACAACGCAATCAGCCCCAGCATTTT. It is translated as CASSLGQRNQPQHF. Combining the CDR3 with reference TRBV9 and TRBJ1-5 gives the whole variable domain DSGVTQTPKHLITATGQRVTLRCSPRSGDLSVYWYQQSLDQGLQFLIQYYNGEERAKGNILERFSAQQFPDLHSELNLSSLELGDSALYFCASSLGQRNQPQHFGDGTRLSIL.

This clonotype turned up a few times. The chain recombines TRBV9 with TRBJ2-3; the D gene could be TRBD1 or TRBD2 (6 bases each). V was trimmed by 7 bases and J by 6 bases, leaving 9 bases between them. From germline, CDR1 is SGDLS and CDR2 YYNGEE. The CDR3 is made up of 11 amino acids. The CDR3 here is CASSGADTQYF. The CDR3, as DNA: TGTGCCAGCTCGGGGGCTGATACGCAGTATTTT.

This clonotype was picked up one time. This chain uses TRBV19 with TRBJ2-5; 7 bases align to TRBD1. Germline CDR1 LNHDA, CDR2 SQIVND (reference sequence). Losses at the gene ends were 7 bases for V and 4 bases for J; bases not matched to a gene: 9. This CDR3 contains 14 residues. The CDR3 coding sequence is TGTGCCAGTAATTTAAGGGACAGCGGAGAGACCCAGTACTTC. Encoded protein: CASNLRDSGETQYF.